The 11 T cell receptor beta chains listed next were all sequenced from one sample in a study of breast tumors, draining lymph nodes, adjacent tissues. MiXCR was run by TCRdb on the multiplex PCR reads, yielding one entry per CDR3 protein. Among some 200,000 distinct CDR3 sequences listed, around 29% were seen once. Breast cancer patients provided tissue from their axillary draining lymph nodes. What was sequenced was axillary lymph node tissue. These TCRs come from a female donor with breast cancer. Some clones in this sample may be carry-over from other donors' samples.

This clonotype appeared many times. The chain recombines TRBV28 with TRBJ2-3, with D possibly TRBD2 on 6 matching bases. CDR3 length: 15 residues. Germline CDR1 and CDR2: MDHEN and SYDVKM. The V end lost 3 bases, the J end lost 2 bases, and 12 bases lay between the germline ends. In DNA form, the CDR3 reads TGTGCCAGCAGTTTGCGGGACTGGAACACAGATACGCAGTATTTT. Amino acids: CASSLRDWNTDTQYF.

The gene calls are TRBV5-1 and TRBJ2-1; D may match TRBD1 or TRBD2 (7 bases each). V dropped 2 bases and J dropped 7 bases, with 16 bases sitting between them. The germline V gene encodes CDR1 SGHRS and CDR2 YFSETQ. The CDR3 runs to 15 residues. Here the CDR3 DNA reads TGCGCCAGCAGCTTTGGACCAGGGGGGGGGAATGAGCAGTTCTTC. Translating gives CASSFGPGGGNEQFF.

The chain uses TRBV19 and TRBJ2-1, with 8 bases identical to TRBD2. Germline loops: CDR1 LNHDA, CDR2 SQIVND (reference sequence). The J segment lost 5 bases and the V segment lost 6 bases, leaving 9 bases of the junction unmatched. The CDR3 consists of 15 residues. CDR3 in DNA: TGTGCCAGTAGCATAAGCGGGAGAAGGGACAATGAGCAGTTCTTC. Translating gives CASSISGRRDNEQFF.

This clonotype was recorded at least ten times. The V and J genes are TRBV9 and TRBJ2-5; D is uncertain. The CDR3 extends over 15 amino acids. The germline CDR1 and CDR2 sequences are SGDLS and YYNGEE. The V end lost 0 bases, the J end lost 2 bases, and 11 bases lay between the germline ends. Here the CDR3 reads CASSVASTAQETQYF. DNA of the CDR3: TGTGCCAGCAGCGTAGCTAGTACAGCACAAGAGACCCAGTACTTC.

The table lists this clonotype with many counts. The rearrangement links TRBV10-2 to TRBJ2-1; D may be TRBD1 or TRBD2 (5 bases each). Germline-derived CDR1 and CDR2 are WSHSY and SAAADI. The CDR3 has 18 amino acids. V was shortened by 4 bases and J by 3 bases, with 22 bases between the two germline ends. The CDR3 DNA is TGCGCCAGCAGTGGACCTCTATCCAGGGAGCGATACTACAATGAGCAGTTCTTC. Its protein is CASSGPLSRERYYNEQFF.

The V call is TRBV20-1, the J call TRBJ1-5; possibly TRBD1 for D (5 bases). V gave up 3 bases and J gave up 4 bases, with 10 bases separating them. Germline assignment: CDR1 DFQATT and CDR2 SNEGSKA (reference sequence). The CDR3 length is 13 residues. CDR3 coding DNA: TGCAGTGCTAGTTTATCAGGGAATCAGCCCCAGCATTTT. The encoded protein is CSASLSGNQPQHF.

This clonotype was observed a few times. A much more abundant neighbour one base away suggests this may be a read error. The chain carries TRBV9 and TRBJ2-7; 9 nucleotides match TRBD1. Germline V gene data show CDR1 as SGDLS and CDR2 as YYNGEE. The CDR3 sequence is 18 residues long. The V segment lost 4 bases and the J segment 5 bases; nucleotides outside the gene matches: 19. In DNA form, the CDR3 reads TGTGCCAGCAGCAAAGGGACAGGGAAAGGGGGAGACACGAACGAGCAGTACTTC. Translated: CASSKGTGKGGDTNEQYF.

This clonotype was found many times. The chain carries TRBV9 and TRBJ2-2; 10 positions match TRBD2. From germline, CDR1 is SGDLS and CDR2 YYNGEE. The ends lost 0 bases at V and 6 bases at J; junction bases unmatched: 5. The CDR3 totals 16 residues. CDR3 sequence: CASSVGGLARSGELFF. The DNA of the CDR3 is TGTGCCAGCAGCGTAGGGGGACTAGCGCGGTCCGGGGAGCTGTTTTTT.

Ten or more counts support this clonotype. The DNA for the CDR3 is TGCAGCGTCCGCACGGGCGAGCAGTACTTC. Amino acids: CSVRTGEQYF. This rearrangement joins TRBV29-1 to TRBJ2-7; D remains unclear. CDR1 is SQVTM and CDR2 is ANQGSEA in the germline V gene. The CDR3 has 10 residues. V was cut by 6 bases and J by 6 bases, with 9 bases left in between.

This clonotype was counted many times. The chain carries TRBV7-2 and TRBJ2-2; D is perhaps TRBD1 (6 bases). The CDR3 covers 18 residues. V lost 3 bases and J 3 bases, leaving 20 bases between the germline ends. The V gene's germline CDR1 is SGHTA and CDR2 FQGNSA. The CDR3 DNA is TGTGCCAGCAGCTTTACGGGACACTTTTCCCCTTACACCGGGGAGCTGTTTTTT. Translation: CASSFTGHFSPYTGELFF.

For this clonotype: A much more abundant neighbour one base away suggests this may be a read error. The DNA of the CDR3 is TGTGCCAGCAGTTACGGGGGCCGAGGTACGCAGTATTTT. This gives the protein CASSYGGRGTQYF. V usage is TRBV27 and J usage is TRBJ2-3, with D possibly called TRBD1 or TRBD2 (6 bases each). Germline-derived CDR1 and CDR2 are MNHEY and SMNVEV (reference sequence). Trimming took 4 bases from V and 8 from J, leaving 13 bases between them. The CDR3 has 13 amino acids.